This T cell receptor beta chain was observed in a study of OX40 agonist ivuxolimab in advanced cancers. Clones were read by immunoSEQ multiplex PCR, and TCRdb kept only the in-frame ones, dropping some. In the table there are 45,000 to 60,000 clones, about 90% of which are singletons. V lost 5 bases, J lost 0 bases, and 10 bases stayed unmatched. The germline gives CDR1 SEHNR, CDR2 FQNEAQ (reference sequence). The CDR3 covers 17 residues. This sequence originates from an adult with an advanced solid tumor such as melanoma, head and neck, liver or kidney cancer. The rearrangement uses TRBV7-9 and TRBJ1-3; 7 bases map to TRBD1. The sequenced sample was CD4+ or CD8+ T cells sorted from blood, obtained in a trial of the OX40 agonist ivuxolimab. The CDR3: CASSRRGSFSSGNTIYF. The CDR3 DNA is TGTGCCAGCAGCCGCAGGGGGTCTTTTTCCTCTGGAAACACCATATATTTT.